The clone carrying this T cell receptor (beta chain) was seen only a few times. These data are taken from a study of OX40 agonist ivuxolimab in advanced cancers. As for the study in general: The dose-escalation cohort had hepatocellular carcinoma, melanoma, renal cell or head and neck cancer. Age averaged about 66 years (range roughly 20 to 90), and 82.7% were male.

Assay: immunoSEQ multiplex PCR; the TCRdb copy retains only in-frame clones and omits some. Among some 17,000 clones listed, just under 75% were seen once. The clonotype comes from an adult with an advanced solid tumor such as melanoma, head and neck, liver or kidney cancer. Sequences were derived from CD4+ or CD8+ T cells sorted from blood, sampled in a trial of the OX40 agonist ivuxolimab.

Written as DNA, the CDR3 is TGTGCCAGCAGCTGGACTAGCGAACGCACAGATACGCAGTATTTT. This translates into CASSWTSERTDTQYF. The rearrangement uses TRBV27 and TRBJ2-3; 9 bases fit TRBD2. The CDR3 loop spans 15 amino acids. The V gene end was trimmed by 6 bases and the J gene end by 1 base; junction bases not matched to a gene: 5. Germline-derived CDR1 and CDR2 are MNHEY and SMNVEV (reference sequence).